This paragraph reports one TCR beta chain. This clone's antigen is unknown. Libraries were prepared through 5' RACE. Preparation of each TCR library used around 3,500 ng of total RNA. For each sample, cDNA synthesis was carried out in eight separate reactions using SMARTScribe reverse transcriptase. During cDNA synthesis, template switching introduced unique molecular identifiers that contained a 6-nucleotide sample barcode. TCRalpha and TCRbeta cDNA was amplified by two nested PCRs of about 15 and 9 cycles, with bead purification after each PCR. Before amplification, cDNA was treated with uracil DNA-glycosylase and purified using the QIAquick PCR purification kit. The second PCR added Illumina TruSeq-compatible adapters along with sample-specific barcodes. TapeStation and Qubit were used to check library quality and concentration, and roughly 5.5 ng of each library was pooled. Sequencing of pooled libraries was carried out on an Illumina HiSeq2500 single-index Rapid Run using 2 x 100 bp reads and custom sequencing primers. For the original study's pipeline: UMI-based consensus assembly with MiGEC version 1.2.6 was used to correct PCR and sequencing errors. MiXCR version 2.1.1 was used for V(D)J alignment, clonotype assembly and CDR3 extraction. Normalisation of gene usage, clonotype sharing and MAIT/NKT TCR abundance was achieved by analysing the top 1000, 10 000 and 20 000 clonotypes per sample. Diversity was computed as the inverse Simpson index with the vegan R package after downsampling to 27 000 UMIs. Paired Mann-Whitney U tests were applied to discordant twin pairs, and Benjamini-Hochberg correction was used for multiple testing. TCRdb reprocessed the reads, and each CDR3 protein sequence is entered once, without DNA. TCRdb assigned the V and J calls; the authors' analysis was not used. The sample's own table lists 40,000 to 45,000 distinct CDR3 sequences. 5% to 6.5% of the sample rests with the top ten.

This specimen comes from a study of monozygotic twins with inflammatory bowel disease (dated by TCRdb to the late 2010s). About the full investigation: A total of roughly 28 monozygotic twin pairs were included in the full study, comprising nine German pairs (four IBD-concordant, five IBD-discordant) and 19 IBD-discordant Danish pairs. The search for disease-associated traits relied mainly on comparing, within discordant pairs, IBD patients with their genetically identical healthy co-twins. Each individual had, on average, about 151 000 unique TCRalpha sequences and 181 000 unique TCRbeta sequences available for analysis.

What the authors observed across the whole study: Concordant and discordant twins showed no difference in repertoire similarity, possibly because of limited statistical power. Background noise and inter-individual variability may have been introduced into the repertoires by the differing immunosuppressive treatments among patients. The results gave no support for a single strong signal or clonotype linked to IBD. The analysis was unable to tell different T cell subtypes apart. IBD patients shared fewer clonotypes with other individuals than healthy twins did, most markedly in patients showing signs of disease activity. TCRbeta repertoire diversity, by inverse Simpson index, was decreased in IBD patients compared with their healthy co-twins.

From each donor, an approximately 2.5 ml peripheral blood sample was collected into PAXgene tubes and stored at -80 degrees C. Total RNA was isolated from whole blood with the PAXgene blood miRNA kit on an automated QIAcube, without T cell sorting. Peripheral blood from monozygotic twin pairs, either concordant or discordant for inflammatory bowel disease, underwent deep TCRalpha and TCRbeta repertoire profiling that used unique molecular barcoding. Smoking habits were recorded for all twin pairs, and each individual was classified as a current, former or never smoker. The sequence came from a human donor with ulcerative colitis or Crohn's disease, or a healthy co-twin of an affected twin (not recorded which). The specimen was blood.

The CDR3 sequence is CASSSPADGHYGYTF. The chain is made from TRBV5-1 and TRBJ1-2. Spanning cysteine to phenylalanine, the CDR3 consists of 15 amino acids. There is no recorded DNA. Looking up the germline V gene yields CDR1 SGHRS and CDR2 YFSETQ.